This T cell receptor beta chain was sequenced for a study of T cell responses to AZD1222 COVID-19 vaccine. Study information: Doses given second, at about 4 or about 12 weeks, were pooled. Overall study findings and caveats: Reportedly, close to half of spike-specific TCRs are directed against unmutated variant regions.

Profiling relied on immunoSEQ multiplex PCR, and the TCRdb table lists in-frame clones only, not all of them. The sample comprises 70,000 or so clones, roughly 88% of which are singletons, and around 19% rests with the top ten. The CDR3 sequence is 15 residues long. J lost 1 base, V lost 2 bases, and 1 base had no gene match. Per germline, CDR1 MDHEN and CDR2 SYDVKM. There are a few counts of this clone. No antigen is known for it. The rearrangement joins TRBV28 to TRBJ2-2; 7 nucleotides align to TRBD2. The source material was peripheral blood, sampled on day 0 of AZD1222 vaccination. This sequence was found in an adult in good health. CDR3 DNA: TGTGCCAGCAGTTTACTAGCGGAGAACACCGGGGAGCTGTTTTTT. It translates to CASSLLAENTGELFF.